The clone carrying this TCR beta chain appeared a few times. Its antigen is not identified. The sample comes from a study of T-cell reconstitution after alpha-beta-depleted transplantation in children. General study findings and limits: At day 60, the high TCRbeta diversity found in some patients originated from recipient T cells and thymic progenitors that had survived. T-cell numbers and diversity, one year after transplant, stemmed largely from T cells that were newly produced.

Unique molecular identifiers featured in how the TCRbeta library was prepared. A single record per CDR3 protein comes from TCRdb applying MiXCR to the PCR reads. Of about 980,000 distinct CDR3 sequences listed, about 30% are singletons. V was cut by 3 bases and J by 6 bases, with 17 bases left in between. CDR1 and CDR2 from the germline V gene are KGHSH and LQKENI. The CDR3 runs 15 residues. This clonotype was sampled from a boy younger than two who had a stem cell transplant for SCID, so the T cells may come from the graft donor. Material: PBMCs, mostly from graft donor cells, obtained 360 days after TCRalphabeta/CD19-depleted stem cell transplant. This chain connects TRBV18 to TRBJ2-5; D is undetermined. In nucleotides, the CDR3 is TGTGCCAGCTCACCTATAGGAAAGGGCCCTAAGACCCAGTACTTC. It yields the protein CASSPIGKGPKTQYF.